What follows are 20 T cell receptor beta chains derived from one specimen sequenced in a study of T cell therapy after organ transplantation. Time point meaning: 20-29 weeks after completion of therapy. The antigens of these receptors remain unknown. This table comes from immunoSEQ multiplex PCR, and its TCRdb copy is limited to in-frame clones, with some not included. The data hold about 15,000 clones, with over 75% observed a single time. Sample: CD8+ T cells from blood, taken after autologous CMV-specific T cell therapy. The receptors derive from a human patient who had received a solid organ transplant and had CMV disease. Some T cells may have come from the graft donor.

J is TRBJ1-1 and V is TRBV27; D not certain. The V end lost 1 base, the J end lost 1 base, and 7 bases lay between the germline ends. Germline CDR1 is MNHEY and CDR2 is SMNVEV (reference sequence). The CDR3 is 14 amino acids. DNA of the CDR3: TGTGCCAGCAGTTTATTGGTAGGGAACACTGAAGCTTTCTTT. The encoded protein is CASSLLVGNTEAFF.

The V call is TRBV4-3, the J call TRBJ1-5; no reliable D call. Trimming shortened V by 0 bases and J by 0 bases, and 6 bases separated the two germline ends. This CDR3 comprises 15 residues. Per the germline V gene, CDR1 is LGHNA and CDR2 is YSLEER. This chain's CDR3 is CASSQEGGSNQPQHF. CDR3 nucleotide sequence: TGCGCCAGCAGCCAAGAAGGCGGTAGCAATCAGCCCCAGCATTTT.

V and J are TRBV2 and TRBJ1-2; D may be TRBD1 (6 bases). There are 17 residues in the CDR3. The V gene lost 8 bases and the J gene lost 0 bases, with 22 bases spanning the gap. Germline V CDR1 and CDR2: SNHLY, FYNNEI. In nucleotides, the CDR3 is TGTGCCAGCGGCGAGACTGGGACAAGGCTTTCTAACTATGGCTACACCTTC. Its translation is CASGETGTRLSNYGYTF.

The rearrangement links TRBV21-1 to TRBJ2-7; the table assigns TRBD1, which was not confirmed against the DNA. TRBV21-1 is a recognized pseudogene. The CDR3 is made up of 15 amino acids. CDR3 in amino acids: CASSKDGQGAAEQYF. CDR3 in DNA: TGTGCCAGCAGCAAAGATGGACAGGGGGCAGCCGAGCAGTACTTC.

The chain carries TRBV6-5 and TRBJ1-5; D unresolved. V gave up 5 bases and J gave up 9 bases, with 11 bases separating them. The CDR3 extends over 12 amino acids. Per germline, CDR1 MNHEY and CDR2 SVGAGI. The CDR3 bases are TGTGCCAGCAGTACCCCCCTGGGGCCCCAGCATTTT. Translated: CASSTPLGPQHF.

The rearrangement links TRBV13 to TRBJ1-3; D ambiguous. The V and J ends lost 5 bases and 0 bases respectively, with 14 bases between them. The CDR3 spans 16 residues. Germline CDR1 PRHDT, CDR2 FYEKMQ (reference sequence). The CDR3 loop reads CASSILTHSSGNTIYF. DNA for the CDR3: TGTGCCAGCAGCATCCTGACTCATAGCTCTGGAAACACCATATATTTT.

This rearrangement joins TRBV7-9 to TRBJ2-2; D is ambiguous. The CDR3 runs to 15 residues. Germline CDR1 is SEHNR and CDR2 is FQNEAQ (reference sequence). Trimming took off 5 bases at V and 2 bases at J, with 12 bases between the two ends. The CDR3 loop reads CASSDPMPNTGELFF. CDR3 nucleotides: TGTGCCAGCAGCGACCCGATGCCAAACACCGGGGAGCTGTTTTTT.

V usage is TRBV13 and J usage is TRBJ2-5; D not resolved. The CDR3 length is 15 residues. V was trimmed by 5 bases and J by 0 bases, leaving 13 bases between them. Germline V gene sequence: CDR1 PRHDT, CDR2 FYEKMQ (reference sequence). In nucleotides, the CDR3 is TGTGCCAGCAGCCTAAACCCCGACTACCAAGAGACCCAGTACTTC. This gives the protein CASSLNPDYQETQYF.

The chain couples TRBV5-4 to TRBJ2-2; no clear D gene. The CDR3 runs 16 residues. Trimming removed 0 bases from V and 6 bases from J, with 15 bases in between. CDR1 SGHNT and CDR2 YYREEE come from the germline V gene (reference sequence). The CDR3: CASSLAGVGWAGELFF. CDR3 sequence (DNA): TGTGCCAGCAGCTTGGCAGGTGTAGGGTGGGCCGGGGAGCTGTTTTTT. Full variable domain (rest looked up from reference TRBV5-4 and TRBJ2-2): ETGVTQSPTHLIKTRGQQVTLRCSSQSGHNTVSWYQQALGQGPQFIFQYYREEENGRGNFPPRFSGLQFPNYSSELNVNALELDDSALYLCASSLAGVGWAGELFFGEGSRLTVL.

This sequence joins TRBV27 and TRBJ1-1; maybe TRBD1 (6 bases). In germline, CDR1 is MNHEY, CDR2 SMNVEV (reference sequence). Trimming removed 3 bases from V and 5 bases from J, with 22 bases in between. CDR3 length: 17 residues. CDR3 protein: CASSFISPSGARTEAFF. CDR3 nucleotide sequence: TGTGCCAGCAGTTTCATCTCTCCTTCAGGGGCGCGGACTGAAGCTTTCTTT.

V is TRBV5-6 and J is TRBJ2-2; possibly TRBD1 for D (6 bases). The CDR3 length is 15 residues. V lost 4 bases and J lost 1, with 11 bases in between. CDR1 and CDR2 from the germline V gene are SGHDT and YYEEEE. CDR3 DNA sequence: TGTGCCAGCAGCCCCCCGGGACAGAACACCGGGGAGCTGTTTTTT. Translation: CASSPPGQNTGELFF.

V usage is TRBV9 and J usage is TRBJ2-3; 11 bases align to TRBD2. Looked up from germline, CDR1 is SGDLS and CDR2 is YYNGEE. There are 17 residues in the CDR3. The J segment lost 5 bases and the V segment lost 3 bases, leaving 11 bases of the junction unmatched. For the CDR3, the DNA is TGTGCCAGCAGCGGAGAATATAGCGGGGGGGCCGTAGATACGCAGTATTTT. This sequence encodes CASSGEYSGGAVDTQYF. The entire variable domain, with the rest obtained from reference TRBV9 and TRBJ2-3, is as follows: DSGVTQTPKHLITATGQRVTLRCSPRSGDLSVYWYQQSLDQGLQFLIQYYNGEERAKGNILERFSAQQFPDLHSELNLSSLELGDSALYFCASSGEYSGGAVDTQYFGPGTRLTVL.

This clone was counted a few times. This chain links TRBV5-1 with TRBJ1-1, with 7 bases aligning to TRBD1. Trimming cost V 2 bases and J 8 bases; bases outside gene matches: 3. This CDR3 spans 12 amino acids. Germline V gives CDR1 SGHRS, CDR2 YFSETQ. CDR3 loop: CASSFTGVEAFF. The CDR3 nucleotides read TGCGCCAGCAGCTTCACAGGGGTAGAAGCTTTCTTT.

The chain is built from TRBV4-1 and TRBJ2-1; 10 bases map to TRBD2. Germline values: CDR1 MGHRA, CDR2 YSYEKL. Trimming removed 2 bases from V and 8 bases from J; junction bases left unmatched: 9. The CDR3 spans 16 residues. The DNA of the CDR3 is TGCGCCAGCAGCCAAATCCCCGGACTAGCGGTCCATGAGCAGTTCTTC. Residues: CASSQIPGLAVHEQFF.

The CDR3 sequence is CASSPDRGSSYEQYF. DNA for the CDR3: TGTGCCAGCAGCCCGGACAGGGGAAGCTCCTACGAGCAGTACTTC. This chain links TRBV7-9 with TRBJ2-7; 9 nucleotides line up with TRBD1. Looked up from germline, CDR1 is SEHNR and CDR2 is FQNEAQ (reference sequence). The CDR3 loop spans 15 amino acids. Trimming removed 5 bases from V and 0 bases from J; junction bases left unmatched: 5.

This clone was counted a single time. V usage is TRBV19 and J usage is TRBJ1-3; D is unresolved. Trimming shortened V by 5 bases and J by 4 bases, and 15 bases separated the two germline ends. The CDR3 extends over 15 amino acids. The germline gives CDR1 LNHDA, CDR2 SQIVND (reference sequence). The chain's CDR3 is CASSLGLHAGNTIYF. DNA of the CDR3: TGTGCCAGTAGTCTCGGGCTCCATGCAGGAAACACCATATATTTT.

The genes are TRBV10-1 and TRBJ2-3; D is unresolved. There are 14 residues in the CDR3. The V gene lost 0 bases and the J gene lost 3 bases, with 7 bases spanning the gap. Germline V gene lookup returns CDR1 WNHNN and CDR2 SYGVQD (reference sequence). The CDR3 is CASSESATTDTQYF. CDR3 coding DNA: TGCGCCAGCAGTGAGTCAGCTACGACAGATACGCAGTATTTT.

The chain links TRBV4-1 to TRBJ2-7; D is unresolved. Trimming took off 0 bases at V and 2 bases at J, with 5 bases between the two ends. This CDR3 contains 13 residues. From germline, CDR1 is MGHRA and CDR2 YSYEKL. The CDR3 DNA reads as TGCGCCAGCAGCCAAGATTGGGCCTACGAGCAGTACTTC. Its translation is CASSQDWAYEQYF.

The V call is TRBV6-5, the J call TRBJ2-1, with D perhaps assigned TRBD1 or TRBD2 (5 bases each). This CDR3 is 13 amino acids long. Germline CDR1 reads MNHEY; CDR2 reads SVGAGI. The V end lost 2 bases, the J end lost 8 bases, and 10 bases lay between the germline ends. As DNA, the CDR3 is TGTGCCAGCAGTTACCTCGGGGACGATGAGCAGTTCTTC. This gives the protein CASSYLGDDEQFF.

This chain uses TRBV4-3 with TRBJ2-1; the match to TRBD2 covers 7 bases. CDR3 length: 18 amino acids. The V gene's germline CDR1 is LGHNA and CDR2 YSLEER. V lost 0 bases to trimming and J lost 7 bases; unmatched junction nucleotides: 15. The CDR3 region is CASSQDWRGGIIGNEQFF. The CDR3 coding sequence is TGCGCCAGCAGCCAAGATTGGCGGGGAGGGATAATCGGGAATGAGCAGTTCTTC.